This T cell receptor beta chain was documented in a study of metastatic and nonmetastatic thyroid tumors. On the study more broadly: Across blood and tumor or nodule tissue, repertoires from malignant and benign thyroid patients were compared with one another. Study conclusions and caveats: Within blood and tumor, benign nodules reportedly had significantly lower TCR beta diversity than malignant thyroid tumors did.

Source study methods: For papillary thyroid cancer, a distant-metastasis classifier was constructed from CDR3 differences observed across clinicopathological groups. TCRdb re-clonotyped the PCR reads through MiXCR. These V and J calls rely on TCRdb rather than the paper's analysis. The repertoire includes around 41,000 clones, under 4% of them detected once, and approximately 9.8% sits in the top ten. All patients were treatment-naive before thyroid surgery. The CDR3 is 15 amino acids. Trimming took 8 bases from V and 7 from J; bases not matched to a gene: 13. The germline gives CDR1 MDHEN, CDR2 SYDVKM. To note about this clone: Its antigen remains unidentified.

This chain joins TRBV28 and TRBJ2-1; 8 bases map to TRBD2. The sample was blood. The clonotype comes from a female donor with papillary thyroid cancer or a benign thyroid nodule (not recorded which). Some clones in this sample may be carry-over from other donors' samples. The CDR3 loop reads CASPSGREVVNEQFF. For the CDR3, the DNA is TGTGCCAGCCCCTCCGGGCGGGAGGTCGTGAATGAGCAGTTCTTC. Full variable domain (missing parts from reference TRBV28 and TRBJ2-1): DVKVTQSSRYLVKRTGEKVFLECVQDMDHENMFWYRQDPGLGLRLIYFSYDVKMKEKGDIPEGYSVSREKKERFSLILESASTNQTSMYLCASPSGREVVNEQFFGPGTRLTVL.